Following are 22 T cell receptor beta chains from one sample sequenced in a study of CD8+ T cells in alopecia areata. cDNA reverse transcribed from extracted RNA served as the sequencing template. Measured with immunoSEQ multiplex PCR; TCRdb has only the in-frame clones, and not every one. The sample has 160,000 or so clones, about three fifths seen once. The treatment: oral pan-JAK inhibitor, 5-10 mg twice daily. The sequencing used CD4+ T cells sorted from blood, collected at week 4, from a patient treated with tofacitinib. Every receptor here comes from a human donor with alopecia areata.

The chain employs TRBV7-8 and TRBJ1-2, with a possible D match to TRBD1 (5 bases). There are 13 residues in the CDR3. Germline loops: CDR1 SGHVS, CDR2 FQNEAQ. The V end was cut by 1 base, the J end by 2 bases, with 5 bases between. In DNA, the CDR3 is TGTGCCAGCAGCTTAGGACAGAACTATGGCTACACCTTC. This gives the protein CASSLGQNYGYTF.

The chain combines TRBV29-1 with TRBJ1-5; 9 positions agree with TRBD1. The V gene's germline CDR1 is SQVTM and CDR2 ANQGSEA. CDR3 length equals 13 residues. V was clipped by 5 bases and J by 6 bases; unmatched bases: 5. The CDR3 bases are TGCAGCGTTAGGACAGGGGTTGGTCAGCCCCAGCATTTT. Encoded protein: CSVRTGVGQPQHF.

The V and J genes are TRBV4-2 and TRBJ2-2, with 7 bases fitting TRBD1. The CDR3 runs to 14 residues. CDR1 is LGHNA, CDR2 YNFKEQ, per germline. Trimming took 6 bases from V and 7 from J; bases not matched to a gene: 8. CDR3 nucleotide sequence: TGTGCCAGCAGGGAGACAGGGTTGGACGGGGAGCTGTTTTTT. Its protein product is CASRETGLDGELFF.

The CDR3 spells CASCPPGGELFF. The DNA for the CDR3 is TGTGCCAGCTGTCCCCCGGGCGGGGAGCTGTTTTTT. The chain recombines TRBV7-2 with TRBJ2-2, with D uncertain. This CDR3 region has 12 residues. The V gene lost 8 bases and the J gene lost 7 bases, with 11 bases spanning the gap. The germline V gene encodes CDR1 SGHTA and CDR2 FQGNSA. The whole variable domain, filled in from reference TRBV7-2 and TRBJ2-2, reads GAGVSQSPSNKVTEKGKDVELRCDPISGHTALYWYRQSLGQGLEFLIYFQGNSAPDKSGLPSDRFSAERTGGSVSTLTIQRTQQEDSAVYLCASCPPGGELFFGEGSRLTVL.

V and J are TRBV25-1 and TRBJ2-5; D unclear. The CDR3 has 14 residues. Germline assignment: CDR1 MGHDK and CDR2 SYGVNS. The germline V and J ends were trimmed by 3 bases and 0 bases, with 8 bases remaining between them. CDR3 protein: CASSDVGYQETQYF. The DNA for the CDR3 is TGTGCCAGCAGTGATGTAGGGTACCAAGAGACCCAGTACTTC.

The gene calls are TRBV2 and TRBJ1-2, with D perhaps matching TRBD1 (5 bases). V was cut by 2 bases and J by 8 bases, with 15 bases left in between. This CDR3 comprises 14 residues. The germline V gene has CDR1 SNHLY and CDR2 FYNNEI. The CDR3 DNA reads TGTGCCAGCAGTGAACTGCAGGCAGGGAGGGGCTACACCTTC. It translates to CASSELQAGRGYTF.

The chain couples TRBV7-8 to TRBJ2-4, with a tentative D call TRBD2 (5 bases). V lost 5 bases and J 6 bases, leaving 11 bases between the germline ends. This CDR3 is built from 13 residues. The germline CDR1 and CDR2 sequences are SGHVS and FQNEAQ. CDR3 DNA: TGTGCCAGCAGCCAAGCCGGGGTAAACATTCAGTACTTC. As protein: CASSQAGVNIQYF.

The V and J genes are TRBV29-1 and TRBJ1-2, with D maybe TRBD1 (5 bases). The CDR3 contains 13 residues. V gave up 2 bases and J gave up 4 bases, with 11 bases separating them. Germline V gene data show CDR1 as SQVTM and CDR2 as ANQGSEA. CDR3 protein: CSVETGPTYGYTF. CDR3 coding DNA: TGCAGCGTTGAAACGGGACCGACCTATGGCTACACCTTC.

The CDR3 region has the DNA TGCGCCAGCAGCTTTGGTTGGCAGGGGTACCAAGAGACCCAGTACTTC. This encodes CASSFGWQGYQETQYF. This chain links TRBV5-1 with TRBJ2-5, with D possibly being TRBD1 (6 bases). V shed 2 bases and J shed 0 bases, with 14 bases lying between them. Looked up from germline, CDR1 is SGHRS and CDR2 is YFSETQ. The length of the CDR3 is 16 residues.

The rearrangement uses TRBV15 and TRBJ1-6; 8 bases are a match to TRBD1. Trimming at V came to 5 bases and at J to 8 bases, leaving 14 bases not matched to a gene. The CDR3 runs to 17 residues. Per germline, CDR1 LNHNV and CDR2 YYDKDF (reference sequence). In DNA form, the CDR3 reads TGTGCCACCAGCGGGGGTTCCGGGACAGGAAGGCATTCACCCCTCCACTTT. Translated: CATSGGSGTGRHSPLHF.

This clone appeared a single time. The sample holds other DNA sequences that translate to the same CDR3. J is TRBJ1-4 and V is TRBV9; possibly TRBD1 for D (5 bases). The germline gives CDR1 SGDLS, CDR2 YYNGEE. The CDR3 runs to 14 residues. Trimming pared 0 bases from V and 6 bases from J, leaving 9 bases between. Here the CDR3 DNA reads TGTGCCAGCAGCGTAGCCCCGACAGATGAAAAACTGTTTTTT. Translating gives CASSVAPTDEKLFF.

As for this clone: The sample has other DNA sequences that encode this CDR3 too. Written as DNA, the CDR3 is TGTGCCTGGAGTCGCGGGGGGGCCTACAATGAGCAGTTCTTC. Its translation is CAWSRGGAYNEQFF. V gene TRBV30 combines with J gene TRBJ2-1; 9 bases agree with TRBD2. The CDR3 is 14 residues long. Germline loops: CDR1 GTSNPN, CDR2 SVGIG (reference sequence). V gave up 2 bases and J gave up 2 bases; unmatched junction bases: 1.

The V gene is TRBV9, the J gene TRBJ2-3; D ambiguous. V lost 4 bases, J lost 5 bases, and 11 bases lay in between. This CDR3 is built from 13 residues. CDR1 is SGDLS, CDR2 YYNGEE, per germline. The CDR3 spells CASSFRREDTQYF. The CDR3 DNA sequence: TGTGCCAGCAGCTTCAGACGTGAAGATACGCAGTATTTT.

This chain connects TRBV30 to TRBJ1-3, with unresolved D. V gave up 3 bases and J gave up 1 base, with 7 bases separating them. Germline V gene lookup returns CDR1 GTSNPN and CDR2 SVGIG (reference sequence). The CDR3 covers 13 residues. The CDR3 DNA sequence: TGTGCCTGGAGCATCCAGTCTGGAAACACCATATATTTT. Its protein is CAWSIQSGNTIYF. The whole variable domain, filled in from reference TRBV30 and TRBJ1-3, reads SQTIHQWPATLVQPVGSPLSLECTVEGTSNPNLYWYRQAAGRGLQLLFYSVGIGQISSEVPQNLSASRPQDRQFILSSKKLLLSDSGFYLCAWSIQSGNTIYFGEGSWLTVV.

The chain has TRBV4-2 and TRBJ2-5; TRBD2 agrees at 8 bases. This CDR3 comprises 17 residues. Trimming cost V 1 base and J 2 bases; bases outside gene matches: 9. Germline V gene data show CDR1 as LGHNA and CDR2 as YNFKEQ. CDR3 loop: CASSQGATSDLQETQYF. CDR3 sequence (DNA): TGTGCCAGCAGCCAAGGTGCGACTAGCGACCTACAAGAGACCCAGTACTTC.

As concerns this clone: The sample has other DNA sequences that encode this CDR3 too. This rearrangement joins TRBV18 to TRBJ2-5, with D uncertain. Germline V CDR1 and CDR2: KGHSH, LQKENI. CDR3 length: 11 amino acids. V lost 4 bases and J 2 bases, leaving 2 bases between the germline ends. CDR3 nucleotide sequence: TGTGCCAGCTCACTACAAGAGACCCAGTACTTC. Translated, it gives CASSLQETQYF.

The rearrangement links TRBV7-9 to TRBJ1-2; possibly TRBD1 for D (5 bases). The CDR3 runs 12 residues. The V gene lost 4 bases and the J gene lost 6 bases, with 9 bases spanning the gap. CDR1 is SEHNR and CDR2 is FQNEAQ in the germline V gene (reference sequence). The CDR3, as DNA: TGTGCCAGCAGCTCCGGGACGGATGGCTACACCTTC. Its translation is CASSSGTDGYTF. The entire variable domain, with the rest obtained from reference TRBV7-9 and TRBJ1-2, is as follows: DTGVSQNPRHKITKRGQNVTFRCDPISEHNRLYWYRQTLGQGPEFLTYFQNEAQLEKSRLLSDRFSAERPKGSFSTLEIQRTEQGDSAMYLCASSSGTDGYTFGSGTRLTVV.

The CDR3 coding sequence is TGTGCCAGCAGGTCGGGAGACAATATGAACACTGAAGCTTTCTTT. This encodes CASRSGDNMNTEAFF. This sequence joins TRBV2 and TRBJ1-1; no clear D. Germline values: CDR1 SNHLY, CDR2 FYNNEI. V was shortened by 6 bases and J by 0 bases, with 14 bases between the two germline ends. This CDR3 is built from 15 residues.

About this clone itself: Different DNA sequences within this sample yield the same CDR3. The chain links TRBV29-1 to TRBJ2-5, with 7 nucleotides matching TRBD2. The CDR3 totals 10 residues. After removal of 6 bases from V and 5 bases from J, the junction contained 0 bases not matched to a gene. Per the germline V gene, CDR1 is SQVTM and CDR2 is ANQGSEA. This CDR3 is CSVGGETQYF. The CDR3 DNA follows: TGCAGCGTCGGGGGGGAGACCCAGTACTTC.

CDR3 loop: CASSLEDTYTGELFF. CDR3 bases: TGCGCCAGCAGCTTGGAAGACACTTACACCGGGGAGCTGTTTTTT. The rearrangement links TRBV5-1 to TRBJ2-2, with D uncertain. Looked up from germline, CDR1 is SGHRS and CDR2 is YFSETQ. This CDR3 contains 15 residues. V was cut by 0 bases and J by 3 bases, with 9 bases left in between.

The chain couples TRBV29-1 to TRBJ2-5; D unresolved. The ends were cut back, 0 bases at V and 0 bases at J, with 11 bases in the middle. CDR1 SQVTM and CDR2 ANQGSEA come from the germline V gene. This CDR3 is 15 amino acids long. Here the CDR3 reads CSVEDLRRNQETQYF. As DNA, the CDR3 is TGCAGCGTTGAAGACTTACGGCGGAACCAAGAGACCCAGTACTTC. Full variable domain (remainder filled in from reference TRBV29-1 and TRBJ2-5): SAVISQKPSRDICQRGTSLTIQCQVDSQVTMMFWYRQQPGQSLTLIATANQGSEATYESGFVIDKFPISRPNLTFSTLTVSNMSPEDSSIYLCSVEDLRRNQETQYFGPGTRLLVL.

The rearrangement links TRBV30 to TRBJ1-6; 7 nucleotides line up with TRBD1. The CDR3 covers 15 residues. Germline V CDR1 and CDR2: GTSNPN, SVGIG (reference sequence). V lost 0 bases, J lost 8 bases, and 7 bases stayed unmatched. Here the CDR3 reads CAWSVLAGGDSPLHF. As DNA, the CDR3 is TGTGCCTGGAGTGTACTGGCAGGGGGTGATTCACCCCTCCACTTT.